The TCR beta chain described here comes from a study of read filtering for tumor transcriptome and immune sequencing. Study in general: Among patients, 17 to 20 were male and more than 13 female, aged about 40 to 90 (mean approximately 62).

Molecular barcoded adaptors covering alpha/delta and beta/gamma chains were used on roughly 400 ng RNA. TCRdb used MiXCR to reprocess the reads, holding one entry per CDR3 protein. The table has over 35,000 distinct CDR3 sequences, 10% to 15% seen once. The clonotype was recovered from a donor aged 40 or over with multiple myeloma. Material for sequencing was a population of CD138-negative cells sorted from bone marrow.

CDR3 residues: CASSYAGTHYEQYF. The DNA for the CDR3 is TGTGCCAGCAGTTACGCCGGGACACACTACGAGCAGTACTTC. The J gene is TRBJ2-7, the V gene TRBV6-5; weak D call: TRBD1 (6 bases). Trimming removed 2 bases at V and 3 bases at J, with 11 bases between. This CDR3 is built from 14 residues. CDR1 and CDR2 from the germline V gene are MNHEY and SVGAGI.